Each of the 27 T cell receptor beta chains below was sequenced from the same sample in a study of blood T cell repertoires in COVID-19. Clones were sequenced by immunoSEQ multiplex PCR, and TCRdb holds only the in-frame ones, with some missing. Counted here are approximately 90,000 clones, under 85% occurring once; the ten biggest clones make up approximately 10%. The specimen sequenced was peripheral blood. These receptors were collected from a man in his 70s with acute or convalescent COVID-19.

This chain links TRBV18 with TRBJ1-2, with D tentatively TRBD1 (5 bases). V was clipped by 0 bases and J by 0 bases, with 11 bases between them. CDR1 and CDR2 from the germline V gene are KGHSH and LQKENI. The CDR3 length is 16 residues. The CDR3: CASSPPSGTTNYGYTF. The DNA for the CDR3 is TGTGCCAGCTCACCACCATCGGGGACTACTAACTATGGCTACACCTTC.

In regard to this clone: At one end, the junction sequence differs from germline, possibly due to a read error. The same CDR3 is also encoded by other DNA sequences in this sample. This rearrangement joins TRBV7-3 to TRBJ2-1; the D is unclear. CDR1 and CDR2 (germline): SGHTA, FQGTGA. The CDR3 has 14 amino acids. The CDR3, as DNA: TGTGCCAGTAGCTCGGAGAGCTCCTACAATGAGCAGTTCTTC. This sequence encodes CASSSESSYNEQFF.

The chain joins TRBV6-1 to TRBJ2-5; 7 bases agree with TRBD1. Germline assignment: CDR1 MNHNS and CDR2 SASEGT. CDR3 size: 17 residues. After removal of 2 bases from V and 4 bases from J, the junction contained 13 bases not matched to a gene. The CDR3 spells CASSERSFQGVRETQYF. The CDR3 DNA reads TGTGCCAGCAGTGAAAGGTCTTTCCAGGGGGTTAGAGAGACCCAGTACTTC.

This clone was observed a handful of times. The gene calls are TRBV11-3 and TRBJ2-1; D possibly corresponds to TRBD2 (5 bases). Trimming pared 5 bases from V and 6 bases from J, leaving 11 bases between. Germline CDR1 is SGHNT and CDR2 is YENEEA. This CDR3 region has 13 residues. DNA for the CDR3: TGTGCCAGCAGCCTGGAAGAGGGCAATGAGCAGTTCTTC. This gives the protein CASSLEEGNEQFF.

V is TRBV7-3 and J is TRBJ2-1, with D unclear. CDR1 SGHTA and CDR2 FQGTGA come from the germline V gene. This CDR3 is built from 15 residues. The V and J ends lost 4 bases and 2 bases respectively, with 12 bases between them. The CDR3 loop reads CASSSIGTAYNEQFF. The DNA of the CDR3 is TGTGCCAGCAGCTCGATAGGAACAGCCTACAATGAGCAGTTCTTC.

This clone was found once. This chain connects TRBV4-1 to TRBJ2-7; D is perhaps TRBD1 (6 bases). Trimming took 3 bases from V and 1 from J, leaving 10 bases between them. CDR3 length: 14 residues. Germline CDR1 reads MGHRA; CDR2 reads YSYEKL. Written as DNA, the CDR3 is TGCGCCAGCAGCCAGCCAACAGGGTCCTACGAGCAGTACTTC. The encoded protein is CASSQPTGSYEQYF.

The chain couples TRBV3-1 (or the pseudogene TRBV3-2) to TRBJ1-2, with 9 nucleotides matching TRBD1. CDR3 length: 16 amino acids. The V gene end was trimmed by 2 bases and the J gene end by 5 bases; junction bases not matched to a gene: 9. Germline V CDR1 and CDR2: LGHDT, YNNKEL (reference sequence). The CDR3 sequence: CASSQSGTGTDYGYTF. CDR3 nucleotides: TGTGCCAGCAGCCAATCCGGGACAGGGACGGATTATGGCTACACCTTC.

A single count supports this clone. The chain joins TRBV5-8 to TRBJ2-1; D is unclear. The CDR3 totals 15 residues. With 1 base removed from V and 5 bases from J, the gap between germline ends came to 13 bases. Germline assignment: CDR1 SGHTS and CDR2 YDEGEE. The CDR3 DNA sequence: TGTGCCAGCAGCTTGCGGCTCGGTGGGCACAATGAGCAGTTCTTC. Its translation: CASSLRLGGHNEQFF.

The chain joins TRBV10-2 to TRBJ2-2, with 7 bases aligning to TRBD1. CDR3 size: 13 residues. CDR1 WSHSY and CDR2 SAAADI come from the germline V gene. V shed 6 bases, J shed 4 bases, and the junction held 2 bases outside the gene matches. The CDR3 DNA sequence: TGCGCCAGCAGATCAGGGGGCACCGGGGAGCTGTTTTTT. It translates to CASRSGGTGELFF.

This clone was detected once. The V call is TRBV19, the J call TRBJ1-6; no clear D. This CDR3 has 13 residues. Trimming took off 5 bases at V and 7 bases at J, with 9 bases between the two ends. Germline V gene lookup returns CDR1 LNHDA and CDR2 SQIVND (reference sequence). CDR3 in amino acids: CASSAQLNSPLHF. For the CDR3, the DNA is TGTGCCAGTAGTGCACAGCTAAATTCACCCCTCCACTTT.

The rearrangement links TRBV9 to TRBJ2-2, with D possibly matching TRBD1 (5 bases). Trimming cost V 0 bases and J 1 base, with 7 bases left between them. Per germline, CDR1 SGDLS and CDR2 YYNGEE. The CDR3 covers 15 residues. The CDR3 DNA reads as TGTGCCAGCAGCGTAGGGCAGGGGAACACCGGGGAGCTGTTTTTT. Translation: CASSVGQGNTGELFF.

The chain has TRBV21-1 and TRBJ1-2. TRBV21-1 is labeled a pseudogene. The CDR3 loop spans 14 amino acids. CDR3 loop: CASSKGRGFYGYTF. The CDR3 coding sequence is TGTGCCAGCAGCAAAGGTCGCGGGTTCTATGGCTACACCTTC.

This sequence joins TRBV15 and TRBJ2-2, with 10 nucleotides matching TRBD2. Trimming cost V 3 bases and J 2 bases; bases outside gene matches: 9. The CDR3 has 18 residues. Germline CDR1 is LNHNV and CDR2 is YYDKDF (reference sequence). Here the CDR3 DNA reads TGTGCCACCAGCAGCGTACCTAGCGGGGGATTCAACACCGGGGAGCTGTTTTTT. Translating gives CATSSVPSGGFNTGELFF.

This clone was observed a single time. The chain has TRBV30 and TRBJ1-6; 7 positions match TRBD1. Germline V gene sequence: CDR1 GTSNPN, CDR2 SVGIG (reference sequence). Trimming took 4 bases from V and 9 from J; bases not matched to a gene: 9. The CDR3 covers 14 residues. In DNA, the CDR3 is TGTGCCTGGACACAAGACAGGGAAAGTTCACCCCTCCACTTT. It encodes CAWTQDRESSPLHF.

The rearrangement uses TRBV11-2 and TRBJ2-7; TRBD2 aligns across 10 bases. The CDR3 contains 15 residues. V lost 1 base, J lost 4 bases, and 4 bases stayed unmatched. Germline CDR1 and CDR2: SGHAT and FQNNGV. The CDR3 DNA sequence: TGTGCCAGCAGCTTAGGGCTAGCGGGAGTGTACGAGCAGTACGTC. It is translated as CASSLGLAGVYEQYV.

The DNA of the CDR3 is TGCGCCAGCAGCCCCCGGACAGGGGGGAATTCACCCCTCCACTTT. Protein: CASSPRTGGNSPLHF. This rearrangement joins TRBV5-1 to TRBJ1-6, with 10 bases matching TRBD1. The germline gives CDR1 SGHRS, CDR2 YFSETQ. CDR3 length: 15 residues. J lost 7 bases, V lost 4 bases, and 5 bases had no gene match. Based on the CDR3 plus reference TRBV5-1 and TRBJ1-6, the full variable domain is KAGVTQTPRYLIKTRGQQVTLSCSPISGHRSVSWYQQTPGQGLQFLFEYFSETQRNKGNFPGRFSGRQFSNSRSEMNVSTLELGDSALYLCASSPRTGGNSPLHFGNGTRLTVT.

This CDR3 reads CASSLQGYGYTF. CDR3 nucleotide sequence: TGTGCCAGCAGTTTGCAGGGGTATGGCTACACCTTC. V and J are TRBV12-3 or TRBV12-4 and TRBJ1-2, with a weak D call TRBD1 (6 bases). The CDR3 length is 12 residues. The V gene lost 3 bases and the J gene lost 5 bases, with 7 bases spanning the gap.

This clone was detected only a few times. The CDR3 DNA is TGTGCCAGCAGTGAGGGAGGGGCCGTTGAGGAAAAACTGTTTTTT. Amino acid sequence: CASSEGGAVEEKLFF. The rearrangement links TRBV2 to TRBJ1-4; the D gene is possibly TRBD1 (5 bases). Between the trimmed V and J ends, which lost 3 bases and 8 bases, there was a span of 16 bases. CDR1 SNHLY and CDR2 FYNNEI come from the germline V gene. CDR3 length: 15 residues.

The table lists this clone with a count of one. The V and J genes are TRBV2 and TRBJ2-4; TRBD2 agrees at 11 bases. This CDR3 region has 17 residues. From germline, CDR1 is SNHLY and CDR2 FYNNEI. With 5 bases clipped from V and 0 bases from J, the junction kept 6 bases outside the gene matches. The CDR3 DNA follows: TGTGCCAGCAGTTCATTAGCGGGGGGGGTAGCCAAAAACATTCAGTACTTC. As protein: CASSSLAGGVAKNIQYF.

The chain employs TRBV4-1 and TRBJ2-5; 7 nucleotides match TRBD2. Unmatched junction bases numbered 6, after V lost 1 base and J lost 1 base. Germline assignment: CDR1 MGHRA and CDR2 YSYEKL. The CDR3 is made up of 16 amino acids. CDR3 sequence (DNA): TGCGCCAGCAGCCAAGGACACACTAGCGCCCAAGAGACCCAGTACTTC. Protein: CASSQGHTSAQETQYF.

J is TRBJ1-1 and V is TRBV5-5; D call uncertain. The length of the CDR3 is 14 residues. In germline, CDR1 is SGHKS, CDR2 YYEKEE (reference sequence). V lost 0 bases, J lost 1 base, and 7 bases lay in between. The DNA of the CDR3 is TGTGCCAGCAGCTTGGTTGGGCAGAACACTGAAGCTTTCTTT. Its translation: CASSLVGQNTEAFF.

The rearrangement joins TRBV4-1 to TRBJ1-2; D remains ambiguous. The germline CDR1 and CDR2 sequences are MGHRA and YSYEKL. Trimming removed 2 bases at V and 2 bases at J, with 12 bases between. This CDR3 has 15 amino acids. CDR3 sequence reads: CASSQSPQANYGYTF. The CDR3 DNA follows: TGCGCCAGCAGCCAATCCCCCCAGGCGAACTATGGCTACACCTTC.

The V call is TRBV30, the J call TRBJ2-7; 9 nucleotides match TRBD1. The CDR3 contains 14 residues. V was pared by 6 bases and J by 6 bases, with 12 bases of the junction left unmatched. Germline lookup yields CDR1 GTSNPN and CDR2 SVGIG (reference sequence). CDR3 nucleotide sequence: TGTGCCTGTAACTCCGGGACAGGGATAAGCGAGCAGTACTTC. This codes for CACNSGTGISEQYF.

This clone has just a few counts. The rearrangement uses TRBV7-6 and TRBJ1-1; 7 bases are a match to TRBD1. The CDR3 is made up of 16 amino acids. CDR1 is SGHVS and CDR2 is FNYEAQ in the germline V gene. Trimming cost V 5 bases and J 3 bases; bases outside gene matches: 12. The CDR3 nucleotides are TGTGCCAGCAGCGCCCAGATGGGACAGAGAGACACTGAAGCTTTCTTT. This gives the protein CASSAQMGQRDTEAFF. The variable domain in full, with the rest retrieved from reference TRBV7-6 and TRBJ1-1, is GAGVSQSPRYKVTKRGQDVALRCDPISGHVSLYWYRQALGQGPEFLTYFNYEAQQDKSGLPNDRFSAERPEGSISTLTIQRTEQRDSAMYRCASSAQMGQRDTEAFFGQGTRLTVV.

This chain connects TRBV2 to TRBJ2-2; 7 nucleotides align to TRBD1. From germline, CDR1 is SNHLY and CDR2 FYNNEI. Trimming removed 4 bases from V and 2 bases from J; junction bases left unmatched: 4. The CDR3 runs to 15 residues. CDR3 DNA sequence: TGTGCCAGCAGTGCCGAGGGGGCAAACACCGGGGAGCTGTTTTTT. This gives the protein CASSAEGANTGELFF.

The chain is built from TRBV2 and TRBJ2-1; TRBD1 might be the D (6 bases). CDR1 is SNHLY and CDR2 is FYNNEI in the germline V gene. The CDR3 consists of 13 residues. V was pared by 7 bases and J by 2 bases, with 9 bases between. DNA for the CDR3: TGTGCCAGCAACAGGGCGACCTACAATGAGCAGTTCTTC. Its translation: CASNRATYNEQFF.

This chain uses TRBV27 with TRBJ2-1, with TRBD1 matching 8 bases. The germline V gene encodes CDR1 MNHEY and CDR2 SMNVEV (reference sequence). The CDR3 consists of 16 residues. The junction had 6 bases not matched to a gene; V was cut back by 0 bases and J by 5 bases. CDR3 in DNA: TGTGCCAGCAGTTTATCGCACAGGGGGGAAAACAATGAGCAGTTCTTC. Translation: CASSLSHRGENNEQFF.